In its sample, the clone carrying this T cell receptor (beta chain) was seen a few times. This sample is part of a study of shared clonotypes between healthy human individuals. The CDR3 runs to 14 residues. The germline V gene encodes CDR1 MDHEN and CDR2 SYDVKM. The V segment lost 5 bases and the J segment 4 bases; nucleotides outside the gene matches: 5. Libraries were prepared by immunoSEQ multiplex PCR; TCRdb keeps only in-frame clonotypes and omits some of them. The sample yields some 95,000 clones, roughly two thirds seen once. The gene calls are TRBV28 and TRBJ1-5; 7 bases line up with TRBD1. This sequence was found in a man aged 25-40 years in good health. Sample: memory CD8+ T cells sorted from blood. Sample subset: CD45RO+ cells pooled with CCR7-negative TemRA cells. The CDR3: CASSPDRLNQPQHF. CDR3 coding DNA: TGTGCCAGCAGTCCGGACAGGTTAAATCAGCCCCAGCATTTT. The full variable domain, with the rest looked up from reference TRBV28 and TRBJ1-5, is DVKVTQSSRYLVKRTGEKVFLECVQDMDHENMFWYRQDPGLGLRLIYFSYDVKMKEKGDIPEGYSVSREKKERFSLILESASTNQTSMYLCASSPDRLNQPQHFGDGTRLSIL.